The 13 T cell receptor beta chains listed next were all sequenced from one sample in a study of T cell responses to AZD1222 COVID-19 vaccine. The data were produced by immunoSEQ multiplex PCR, yet TCRdb's version contains in-frame clones alone and is incomplete. The sample records tens of thousands of clones, 70% to 90% being singletons. The sequencing used peripheral blood, collected on day 0 of AZD1222 vaccination. The receptors were sampled from an adult in good health.

The chain has TRBV7-2 and TRBJ1-2, with a weak D call TRBD1 (6 bases). Germline assignment: CDR1 SGHTA and CDR2 FQGNSA. Trimming shortened V by 5 bases and J by 7 bases, and 23 bases separated the two germline ends. This CDR3 is 16 amino acids long. The CDR3 reads CASSAGWGGVEGGYTF. The DNA for the CDR3 is TGTGCCAGCAGCGCTGGATGGGGGGGCGTGGAGGGTGGCTACACCTTC.

The V gene is TRBV4-2, the J gene TRBJ2-1; 11 positions match TRBD2. Germline V gene data show CDR1 as LGHNA and CDR2 as YNFKEQ. The length of the CDR3 is 16 residues. V lost 0 bases, J lost 4 bases, and 2 bases stayed unmatched. CDR3 bases: TGTGCCAGCAGCCAAGAACTAGCGGGGGAATACAATGAGCAGTTCTTC. Its protein product is CASSQELAGEYNEQFF.

This clone has a single count. The V gene is TRBV7-8, the J gene TRBJ2-1, with D maybe TRBD2 (5 bases). Trimming shortened V by 5 bases and J by 13 bases, and 27 bases separated the two germline ends. The CDR3 consists of 16 residues. Germline values: CDR1 SGHVS, CDR2 FQNEAQ. This CDR3 reads CASSPNETTGGMIQFF. CDR3 DNA: TGTGCCAGCAGCCCCAATGAGACTACCGGCGGCATGATCCAGTTCTTC.

The chain carries TRBV10-3 and TRBJ2-2; 14 bases are a match to TRBD2. CDR1 and CDR2 (germline): ENHRY, SYGVKD. The CDR3 is 18 residues long. V lost 5 bases and J lost 4; bases outside the gene matches: 9. CDR3 in amino acids: CAISQTGTSGSPTGELFF. DNA of the CDR3: TGTGCCATCAGTCAGACCGGGACTAGCGGGAGCCCCACCGGGGAGCTGTTTTTT.

The chain recombines TRBV7-9 with TRBJ1-5, with D uncertain. This CDR3 comprises 12 residues. Trimming stripped 3 bases from V and 1 base from J, with 1 base between. Germline V gene data show CDR1 as SEHNR and CDR2 as FQNEAQ (reference sequence). The CDR3 here is CASSLSNQPQHF. DNA of the CDR3: TGTGCCAGCAGCTTGAGCAATCAGCCCCAGCATTTT.

V gene TRBV11-1 combines with J gene TRBJ1-1; D uncertain. The germline CDR1 and CDR2 sequences are SGHAT and FQDESV (reference sequence). CDR3 length equals 13 residues. The V end lost 1 base, the J end lost 1 base, and 4 bases lay between the germline ends. This CDR3 is CASSLVRNTEAFF. CDR3 in DNA: TGTGCCAGCAGCTTAGTTCGGAACACTGAAGCTTTCTTT.

This chain joins TRBV4-3 and TRBJ2-3, with 16 bases fitting TRBD2. The CDR3 spans 20 residues. Germline lookup yields CDR1 LGHNA and CDR2 YSLEER. With 0 bases clipped from V and 5 bases from J, the junction kept 11 bases outside the gene matches. The CDR3 is CASSQDSGTSGRAYVDTQYF. Written as DNA, the CDR3 is TGCGCCAGCAGCCAAGATTCCGGGACTAGCGGGAGGGCCTATGTAGATACGCAGTATTTT.

The chain couples TRBV30 to TRBJ2-1, with 10 bases that match TRBD2. Losses at the gene ends were 7 bases for V and 8 bases for J; bases not matched to a gene: 8. Germline V gene sequence: CDR1 GTSNPN, CDR2 SVGIG (reference sequence). The length of the CDR3 is 13 residues. The DNA of the CDR3 is TGTGCCTATACGGGACTAGCGAATTATGAGCAGTTCTTC. This codes for CAYTGLANYEQFF.

This clone was detected once. This sequence joins TRBV7-2 and TRBJ1-2; D not resolved. The CDR3 runs to 14 residues. Trimming cost V 0 bases and J 3 bases, with 8 bases left between them. CDR1 is SGHTA and CDR2 is FQGNSA in the germline V gene. The CDR3 DNA sequence: TGTGCCAGCAGCTTAGCGATGGTTGACTATGGCTACACCTTC. It specifies CASSLAMVDYGYTF. The whole variable domain, filled in from reference TRBV7-2 and TRBJ1-2, reads GAGVSQSPSNKVTEKGKDVELRCDPISGHTALYWYRQSLGQGLEFLIYFQGNSAPDKSGLPSDRFSAERTGGSVSTLTIQRTQQEDSAVYLCASSLAMVDYGYTFGSGTRLTVV.

The chain recombines TRBV6-5 with TRBJ2-2; D possibly corresponds to TRBD2 (5 bases). V lost 6 bases and J 4 bases, leaving 9 bases between the germline ends. The CDR3 contains 13 residues. CDR1 and CDR2 (germline): MNHEY, SVGAGI. Here the CDR3 DNA reads TGTGCCAGCAGGGACTCGGCCACCGGGGAGCTGTTTTTT. As protein: CASRDSATGELFF.

J is TRBJ2-1 and V is TRBV30, with D unresolved. V dropped 0 bases and J dropped 10 bases, with 13 bases sitting between them. Germline CDR1 reads GTSNPN; CDR2 reads SVGIG (reference sequence). The CDR3 totals 13 residues. CDR3 protein: CAWSVSSTIEQFF. The CDR3 DNA follows: TGTGCCTGGAGTGTCAGTAGCACAATCGAGCAGTTCTTC.

The CDR3 nucleotides read TGCGCCAGCAGCTTGGCCCCTAGCGGGAAGCTCATCTCCTACGAGCAGTACTTC. It translates to CASSLAPSGKLISYEQYF. V gene TRBV5-1 combines with J gene TRBJ2-7, with TRBD2 identical over 9 bases. Trimming at V came to 0 bases and at J to 0 bases, leaving 10 bases not matched to a gene. The CDR3 contains 18 residues. Germline V lookup: CDR1 SGHRS, CDR2 YFSETQ.

This rearrangement joins TRBV5-1 to TRBJ2-1; D is perhaps TRBD1 or TRBD2 (5 bases each). CDR1 and CDR2 (germline): SGHRS, YFSETQ. V was pared by 4 bases and J by 8 bases, with 16 bases between. This CDR3 comprises 14 residues. The CDR3 region has the DNA TGCGCCAGCAGCCGAGGGACCCAGGCCGATGAGCAGTTCTTC. It encodes CASSRGTQADEQFF.